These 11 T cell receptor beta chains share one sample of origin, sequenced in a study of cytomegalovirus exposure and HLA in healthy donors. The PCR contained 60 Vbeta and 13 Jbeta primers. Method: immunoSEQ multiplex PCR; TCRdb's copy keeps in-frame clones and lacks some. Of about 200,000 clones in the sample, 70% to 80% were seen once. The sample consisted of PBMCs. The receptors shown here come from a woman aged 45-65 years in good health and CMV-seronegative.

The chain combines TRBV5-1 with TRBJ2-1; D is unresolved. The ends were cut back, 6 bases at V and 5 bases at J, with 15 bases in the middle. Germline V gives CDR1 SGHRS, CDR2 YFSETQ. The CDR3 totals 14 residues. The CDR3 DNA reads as TGCGCCAGCAACGTAGAATTACTGAACAATGAGCAGTTCTTC. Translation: CASNVELLNNEQFF.

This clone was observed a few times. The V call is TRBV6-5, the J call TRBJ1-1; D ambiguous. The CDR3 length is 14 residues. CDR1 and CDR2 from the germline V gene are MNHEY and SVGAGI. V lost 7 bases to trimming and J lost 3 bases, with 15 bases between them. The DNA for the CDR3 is TGTGCCAGCATCGGGATGGGGTTCGACACTGAAGCTTTCTTT. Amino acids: CASIGMGFDTEAFF.

CDR3 DNA: TGTGCCAGTAGTATAGGCGGGACCTACAATGAGCAGTTCTTC. It specifies CASSIGGTYNEQFF. The J gene is TRBJ2-1, the V gene TRBV19, with D possibly matching TRBD2 (6 bases). Germline-derived CDR1 and CDR2 are LNHDA and SQIVND (reference sequence). Trimming cost V 1 base and J 2 bases, with 6 bases left between them. The CDR3 extends over 14 amino acids.

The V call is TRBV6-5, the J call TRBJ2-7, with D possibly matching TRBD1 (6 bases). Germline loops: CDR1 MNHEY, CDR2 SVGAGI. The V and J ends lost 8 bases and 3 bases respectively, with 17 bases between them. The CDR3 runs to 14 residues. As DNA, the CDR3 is TGTGCCAGCGGTCGGGCCGCAGGGGACTACGAGCAGTACTTC. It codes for CASGRAAGDYEQYF.

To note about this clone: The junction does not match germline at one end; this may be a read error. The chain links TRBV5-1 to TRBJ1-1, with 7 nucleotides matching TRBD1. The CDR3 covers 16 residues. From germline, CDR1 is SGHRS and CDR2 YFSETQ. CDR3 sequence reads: CASSLSGTVRNTEASF. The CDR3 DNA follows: TGCGCCAGCAGCTTGTCCGGGACAGTAAGGAACACTGAAGCTTCCTTT.

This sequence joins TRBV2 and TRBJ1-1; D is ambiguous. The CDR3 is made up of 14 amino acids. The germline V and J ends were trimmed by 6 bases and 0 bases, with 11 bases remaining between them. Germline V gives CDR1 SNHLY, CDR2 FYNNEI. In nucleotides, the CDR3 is TGTGCCAGCAGCCGCGACGGAGTGAACACTGAAGCTTTCTTT. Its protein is CASSRDGVNTEAFF. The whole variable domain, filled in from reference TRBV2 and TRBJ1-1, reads EPEVTQTPSHQVTQMGQEVILRCVPISNHLYFYWYRQILGQKVEFLVSFYNNEISEKSEIFDDQFSVERPDGSNFTLKIRSTKLEDSAMYFCASSRDGVNTEAFFGQGTRLTVV.

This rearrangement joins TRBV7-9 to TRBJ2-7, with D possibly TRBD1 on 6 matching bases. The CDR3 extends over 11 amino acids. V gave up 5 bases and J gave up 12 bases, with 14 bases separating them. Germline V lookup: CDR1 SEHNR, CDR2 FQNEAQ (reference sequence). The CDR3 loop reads CASSPGTRWYF. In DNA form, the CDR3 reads TGTGCCAGCAGCCCCGGGACAAGGTGGTACTTC. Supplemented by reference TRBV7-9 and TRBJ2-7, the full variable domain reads DTGVSQNPRHKITKRGQNVTFRCDPISEHNRLYWYRQTLGQGPEFLTYFQNEAQLEKSRLLSDRFSAERPKGSFSTLEIQRTEQGDSAMYLCASSPGTRWYFGPGTRLTVT.

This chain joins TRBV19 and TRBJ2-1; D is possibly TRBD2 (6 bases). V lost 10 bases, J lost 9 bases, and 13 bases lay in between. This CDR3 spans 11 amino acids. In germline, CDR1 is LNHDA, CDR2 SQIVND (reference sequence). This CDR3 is CATTRGTEQFF. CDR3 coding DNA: TGTGCCACCACGCGGGGTACTGAGCAGTTCTTC.

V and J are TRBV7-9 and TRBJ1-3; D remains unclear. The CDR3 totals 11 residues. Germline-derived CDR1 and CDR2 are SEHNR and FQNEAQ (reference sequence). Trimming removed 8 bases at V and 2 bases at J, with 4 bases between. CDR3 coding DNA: TGTGCCAGCTCTGCTGGAAACACCATATATTTT. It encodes CASSAGNTIYF.

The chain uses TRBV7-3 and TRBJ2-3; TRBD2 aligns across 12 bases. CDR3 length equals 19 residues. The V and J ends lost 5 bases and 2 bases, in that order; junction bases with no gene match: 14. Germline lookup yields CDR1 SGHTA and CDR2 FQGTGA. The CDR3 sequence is CASSPQSSGGAYITDTQYF. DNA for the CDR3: TGTGCCAGCAGCCCTCAATCTAGCGGGGGGGCCTATATCACAGATACGCAGTATTTT.

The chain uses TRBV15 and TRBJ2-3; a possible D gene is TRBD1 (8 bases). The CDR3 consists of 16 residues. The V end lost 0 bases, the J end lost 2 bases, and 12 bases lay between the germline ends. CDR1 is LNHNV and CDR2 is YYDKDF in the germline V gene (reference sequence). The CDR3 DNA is TGTGCCACCAGCAGAGAGGACAGGGACTACACAGATACGCAGTATTTT. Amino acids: CATSREDRDYTDTQYF.